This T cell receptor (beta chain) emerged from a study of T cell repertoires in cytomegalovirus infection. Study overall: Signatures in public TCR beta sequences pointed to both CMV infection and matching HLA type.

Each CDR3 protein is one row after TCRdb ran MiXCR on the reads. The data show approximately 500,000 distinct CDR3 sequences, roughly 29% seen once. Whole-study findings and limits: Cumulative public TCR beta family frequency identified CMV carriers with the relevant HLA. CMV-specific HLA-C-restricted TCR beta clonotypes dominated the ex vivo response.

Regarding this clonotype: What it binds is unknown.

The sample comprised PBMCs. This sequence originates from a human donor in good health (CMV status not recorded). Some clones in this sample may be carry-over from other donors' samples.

Here the CDR3 DNA reads TGTGCCAGCAGCTTGGCGGGAGGAGCCGCAGATACGCAGTATTTT. Translated: CASSLAGGAADTQYF. V gene TRBV7-8 combines with J gene TRBJ2-3; 8 nucleotides align to TRBD2. The CDR3 contains 15 residues. V lost 3 bases, J lost 4 bases, and 6 bases stayed unmatched. Germline CDR1 and CDR2: SGHVS and FQNEAQ.